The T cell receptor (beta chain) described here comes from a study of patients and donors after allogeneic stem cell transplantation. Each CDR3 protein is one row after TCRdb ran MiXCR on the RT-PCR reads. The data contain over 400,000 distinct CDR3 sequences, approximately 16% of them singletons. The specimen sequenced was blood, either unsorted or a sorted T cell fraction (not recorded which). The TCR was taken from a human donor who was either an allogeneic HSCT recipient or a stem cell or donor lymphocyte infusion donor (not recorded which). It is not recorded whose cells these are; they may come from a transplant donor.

CDR3 sequence: CASSPSANTGELFF. The CDR3 nucleotides are TGTGCCAGCAGCCCCTCCGCGAACACCGGGGAGCTGTTTTTT. This chain connects TRBV7-6 to TRBJ2-2, with D unresolved. Per germline, CDR1 SGHVS and CDR2 FNYEAQ. Trimming took 5 bases from V and 0 from J, leaving 7 bases between them. CDR3 length: 14 amino acids.